A selection of T cell receptor beta chains follows, all from one sample in a study of circulating tumor DNA in untreated peripheral T-cell lymphoma. The data were produced by immunoSEQ multiplex PCR, yet TCRdb's version contains in-frame clones alone and is incomplete. The sample carries around 6,000 clones, approximately 62% recorded once. The specimen was tumor tissue. The origin of the receptors is a human donor with peripheral T-cell lymphoma. Both conserved end residues are part of each CDR3. Fields, in order: J gene, D gene, V gene, clone size, CDR3 DNA, CDR3 protein. The D gene is left open where the match is weak. The size of a clone is reported for some rows only, either as once, few or many, or as a class for expanded clones.

>TRBJ2-1|TRBD2|TRBV6-8|NA
TGTGCCAGCAGTTACCTAGCGGGACGGAATGAGCAGTTCTTC
CASSYLAGRNEQFF
>TRBJ2-7|NA|TRBV27|NA
TGTGCCAGCAGTTTATCTAACGAAAACGAGCAGTACTTC
CASSLSNENEQYF
>TRBJ1-2|NA|TRBV2|NA
TGTGCCAGCAAGGGACCCCGACGTAACTATGGCTACACCTTC
CASKGPRRNYGYTF
>TRBJ2-3|TRBD2|TRBV2|NA
TGTGCCAGCAGTACCTCCTTAGCGGGGTTTAGCACAGATACGCAGTATTTT
CASSTSLAGFSTDTQYF
>TRBJ2-1|NA|TRBV2|NA
TGTGCCAGCAGTGTGTCAGGGGGGAACAATGAGCAGTTCTTC
CASSVSGGNNEQFF
>TRBJ2-6|TRBD1|TRBV19|NA
TGTTCTTCCGGGACAGGAAGCTCTGGGGCCAATGTCCTGACTTTC
CSSGTGSSGANVLTF
>TRBJ2-7|NA|TRBV19|NA
TGTGCCAGTAGTATAGGGGGGGGCGCGTCCTACGAGCAGTACTTC
CASSIGGGASYEQYF
>TRBJ2-3|TRBD1|TRBV19|NA
TGTGCGGCAGGACAGGGGAGCACAGATACGCAGTATTTT
CAAGQGSTDTQYF
>TRBJ2-1|NA|TRBV28|few
TGTGCCAGCAACTCTCAGAGTAATGAGCAGTTCTTC
CASNSQSNEQFF
>TRBJ2-3|NA|TRBV6-8|NA
TGTGCCAGCAGTTCGCCCAACAGTGGAACAGATACGCAGTATTTT
CASSSPNSGTDTQYF
>TRBJ2-7|NA|TRBV5-1|once
TGCGCCAGCAGCTCCGGCCTGGACCAGTACGAGCAGTACTTC
CASSSGLDQYEQYF
>TRBJ1-2|NA|TRBV11-3|NA
TGTGCCAGCACCCCGAAATGGACGGGTATTTCTAACTATGGCTACACCTTC
CASTPKWTGISNYGYTF
>TRBJ2-2|TRBD1|TRBV29-1|NA
TGCAGCGCCGAGGGGACAGTCGGGGAGCTGTTTTTT
CSAEGTVGELFF
>TRBJ1-2|NA|TRBV19|NA
TGTGCCAGTAGTATATTGCCTTGGGAAGGCTACACCTTC
CASSILPWEGYTF
>TRBJ2-3|NA|TRBV6-8|NA
TGTGCCAGCAGTTACTCGATGGGGATCGCAGATACGCAATATTTT
CASSYSMGIADTQYF
>TRBJ2-7|NA|TRBV19|NA
TGTGCCAGTAGGCCCTCCGCGGGGCTTTCCTACGAGCAGTACTTC
CASRPSAGLSYEQYF
>TRBJ2-3|NA|TRBV30|few
TGTGCCTGGAGTGTAGGGCCCCCAGGGTCGGATACGCAGTATTTT
CAWSVGPPGSDTQYF
>TRBJ1-2|NA|TRBV19|NA
TGTGCCAGTAGGGGGGACGGGGCCTATGGCTACACCTTC
CASRGDGAYGYTF
>TRBJ2-2|TRBD1|TRBV18|NA
TGTGCCAGCTCCCCGACAGGGAGCCGGGTGGCGAACACCGGGGAGCTGTTTTTT
CASSPTGSRVANTGELFF
>TRBJ1-2|NA|TRBV6-8|few
TGTGCCACCGCCGACAACCACTATGGCTACACCTTC
CATADNHYGYTF
>TRBJ1-1|TRBD1|TRBV18|NA
TGTGCCAGCTCACCACCGGAGGACAGGGGGCATTTCGCGAACACTGAAGCTTTCTTT
CASSPPEDRGHFANTEAFF
>TRBJ2-7|TRBD1|TRBV6-8|medium-sized
TGTGCCATCAACTCCGGGACAGGGGGCCCCTACGAGCAGTACTTC
CAINSGTGGPYEQYF
>TRBJ2-1|NA|TRBV29-1|NA
TGCAGCGTTGAAGACCCCGCCAGACCCTACAATGAGCAGTTCTTC
CSVEDPARPYNEQFF
>TRBJ1-2|NA|TRBV11-3|NA
TGTGCCAGCAGCTCCGGGACACCCAGCTATGGCTACACCTTC
CASSSGTPSYGYTF
>TRBJ2-7|NA|TRBV18|few
TGTGCCAGCTCACCGGTGGGGTACGAGCAGTACTTC
CASSPVGYEQYF
>TRBJ1-6|NA|TRBV6-8|once
TGTGCCAGCAGTTACCGTAATTCACCCCTCCACTTT
CASSYRNSPLHF
>TRBJ2-3|TRBD2|TRBV30|few
TGTGCCTGGGGACTAGCGGGAGGGCCTGGAGATACGCAGTATTTT
CAWGLAGGPGDTQYF
>TRBJ2-3|TRBD1|TRBV11-3|NA
TGTGCCAGCAGCGTTGGGGGACAGGGTAGCACAGATACGCAGTATTTT
CASSVGGQGSTDTQYF
>TRBJ2-7|TRBD1|TRBV5-1|NA
TGCGCCAGCAGCTCAGGGGATTCAGGGGGTGAGCAGTACTTC
CASSSGDSGGEQYF
>TRBJ2-7|NA|TRBV11-3|NA
TGTGCCAGCAGCCTCATAACCGGGACTGGGCGTGCGGAGCAGTACTTT
CASSLITGTGRAEQYF
>TRBJ2-1|TRBD1|TRBV6-8|NA
TGTGCCATCAAACAGGGGACAGGCAACAATGAACAGTTCTTC
CAIKQGTGNNEQFF
>TRBJ1-2|NA|TRBV6-9|NA
TGTGCCAGCAGTTACAACCAGATCCAATCAACCTATGGCTACACCTTC
CASSYNQIQSTYGYTF
>TRBJ2-5|NA|TRBV7-4|NA
TGTGCCAGCAGCTCTTGGGCAGGGAAAGAGACCCAGTACTTC
CASSSWAGKETQYF
>TRBJ1-4|NA|TRBV23-1|NA
TGCGCCAGCAGTTCTCACGGGACCGTGACAACTAATGAAAAACTGTTTTTT
CASSSHGTVTTNEKLFF
>TRBJ1-5|NA|TRBV7-2|NA
TGTGCCAGCAGTAGTCGTGACAGCGATCAGCCCCAGCATTTT
CASSSRDSDQPQHF
>TRBJ2-7|TRBD2|TRBV29-1|few
TGCAGCGCTAGCGGGATTATAAACGAGCAGTACTTC
CSASGIINEQYF
>TRBJ1-2|NA|TRBV14|NA
TGTGCCAGCAGCCCCGACGGGCGAATTTATGGCTACACCTTC
CASSPDGRIYGYTF
>TRBJ1-4|TRBD1|TRBV6-8|NA
TGTGCCACTTTAGGACAGGGCAAACTTGAAAAACTGTTTTTT
CATLGQGKLEKLFF
>TRBJ1-5|TRBD1|TRBV6-8|once
TGTGCCAGCAGCATAACAGGGGGGAGCCAGCCCCAGCATTTT
CASSITGGSQPQHF
>TRBJ1-2|TRBD1|TRBV11-3|NA
TGTGCCAGCAGCTTAGGGGATACTCGACAGGGCTCTTTGAGCTACACCTTC
CASSLGDTRQGSLSYTF
>TRBJ1-6|NA|TRBV6-8|NA
TGTGCCAGCAGTAACATACGGGACTCGGGTTCACCCCTCCACTTT
CASSNIRDSGSPLHF
>TRBJ2-3|TRBD2|TRBV29-1|NA
TGCAGCGCCGAGGGACTAGCGGGGGCGTTAGATACGCAGTATTTT
CSAEGLAGALDTQYF
>TRBJ2-2|TRBD2|TRBV9|NA
TGTGCCAGCAGCGGGGGACTAGCGGGGATTACCGGGGAGCTGTTTTTT
CASSGGLAGITGELFF
>TRBJ1-5|NA|TRBV30|NA
TGTGCCTGGAGTCCGCCCGGCAGGGGCGATCAGCCCCAGCATTTT
CAWSPPGRGDQPQHF
>TRBJ2-7|TRBD1|TRBV9|few
TGTGCCAGCAGTGACAGGGGCTCTCTCGAGCAGTACTTC
CASSDRGSLEQYF
>TRBJ2-3|NA|TRBV18|few
TGTGCCAGCTCACCACCGGCTCGTCAAAGGGCAGATACGCAGTATTTT
CASSPPARQRADTQYF
>TRBJ2-2|TRBD2|TRBV11-3|NA
TGTGCCAGCAGCTCGGGACTAGCGGGATCCGGGGAGCTGTTTTTT
CASSSGLAGSGELFF
>TRBJ2-1|NA|TRBV19|NA
TGTGCCAGTAGTATGGGCGAACGATACAATGAGCAGTTCTTC
CASSMGERYNEQFF
>TRBJ2-3|TRBD1|TRBV6-8|few
TGTGCCAGCAGTTTTCCCGGGACAGGGGGCCCTGCGCAGTATTTT
CASSFPGTGGPAQYF
>TRBJ2-7|NA|TRBV11-3|NA
TGTGCCAGCAGCTTAGGGAAAACAGGACACCTCTACGAGCAGTACTTC
CASSLGKTGHLYEQYF
>TRBJ2-7|NA|TRBV7-6|NA
TGTGCCAGCAGCTTAGACGGCGGGACCAACGAGCAGTACTTC
CASSLDGGTNEQYF
>TRBJ1-1|NA|TRBV28|NA
TGTGCCAGCAGCTCGCCGGTGGCGAACATGAACACTGAAGCTTTCTTT
CASSSPVANMNTEAFF
>TRBJ1-1|TRBD1|TRBV6-8|few
TGTGCCAGCAGTGGACAGGGGGCGACGGCTTTCTTT
CASSGQGATAFF
>TRBJ2-1|TRBD1|TRBV6-4|NA
TGTGCCAGCAGAGAGCCGGGACAGGGTTGGAATGAGCAGTTCTTC
CASREPGQGWNEQFF
>TRBJ1-6|NA|TRBV10-2|few
TGCGCCAGCAGGTACAGGGTGCCGAATTCACCCCTCCACTTT
CASRYRVPNSPLHF